These T cell receptor beta chains were read from a single sample in a study of T cell repertoires in ileal Crohn's disease. TCRdb keeps only in-frame clones here, not all; method: immunoSEQ multiplex PCR. The sample shows about 14,000 clones, 60% to 85% of them seen only once. The sequenced sample consisted of ileal tissue. Receptors originate from an adult with Crohn's disease. The CDR3 runs from the conserved cysteine through the conserved F or W. The D gene is left open where the match is weak. Only some rows state a clone size, as once, few, many or a class for expanded clones.

d_call	v_call	j_call	clone_size	cdr3_nt	cdr3_aa
TRBD1	TRBV7-3	TRBJ2-1	few	TGTGCCAGCAGCTTAAGGACAGGGGGGAACAATGAGCAGTTCTTC	CASSLRTGGNNEQFF
.	TRBV5-1	TRBJ2-7	.	TGCGCCAGCAGCTCGAAACTAGCCTCCGAGCAGTACTTC	CASSSKLASEQYF
TRBD1	TRBV7-9	TRBJ1-6	large	TGTGCCAGCAGCTCCTTAGGGGGCTTAAATTCACCCCTCCACTTT	CASSSLGGLNSPLHF
TRBD1	TRBV27	TRBJ1-6	few	TGTGCCAGCAGTTCCCCTTGGACAGGCCCTAATTCACCCCTCCACTTT	CASSSPWTGPNSPLHF
.	TRBV30	TRBJ1-4	few	TGTGCCTGGAGTTGGCAAGAAAAACTGTTTTTT	CAWSWQEKLFF
.	TRBV7-2	TRBJ1-2	.	TGTGCCAGCAGCTTAGCGCTGAGGGCTGGCTACACCTTC	CASSLALRAGYTF
.	TRBV19	TRBJ1-5	.	TGTGCCAGTTCGTATTCCCGTCAGCCCCAGCATTTT	CASSYSRQPQHF
.	TRBV5-1	TRBJ2-7	.	TGCGCCAGCAGCCCCGACGGACCCGTCAGGGACGAGCAGTACTTC	CASSPDGPVRDEQYF
.	TRBV18	TRBJ2-1	.	TGTGCCAGCTCAAGGGACATCTACAATGAGCAGTTCTTC	CASSRDIYNEQFF
TRBD2	TRBV2	TRBJ2-3	once	TGTGCCAGCAGTTATGGACTAGCGGGGGGAGGCACAGATACGCAGTATTTT	CASSYGLAGGGTDTQYF
.	TRBV7-9	TRBJ2-7	.	TGTGCCAGCAGCTTAGTCGCCGGCTCCTACGAGCAGTACTTC	CASSLVAGSYEQYF
TRBD2	TRBV29-1	TRBJ2-5	.	TGCAGCGTCCGGGGGGGATCCCCTCAAGAGACCCAGTACTTC	CSVRGGSPQETQYF
TRBD1	TRBV5-8	TRBJ2-7	.	TGTGCCAGCAGCAAACGGACAGGGCGGTCCGAGCAGTACTTC	CASSKRTGRSEQYF
TRBD1	TRBV18	TRBJ1-1	.	TGTGCCAGCTCACCAAGTAGATCGGGACAGGGGGGCACTGAAGCTTTCTTT	CASSPSRSGQGGTEAFF
TRBD1	TRBV5-6	TRBJ2-4	.	TGTGCCAGCAGCACGAGGACAGGGGGGAACATTCAGTACTTC	CASSTRTGGNIQYF
.	TRBV10-3	TRBJ2-7	.	TGTGCCATCAGCCAAGGAGGCTCGTTCTACGAGCAGTACTTC	CAISQGGSFYEQYF
.	TRBV25-1	TRBJ2-2	.	TGTGCCAGCAGTGTCCAGGGTTATGGGGAGCTGTTTTTT	CASSVQGYGELFF
TRBD1	TRBV6-1	TRBJ2-5	.	TGTGCCAGCAGGAGGCGGACAGGCTTTCAAGAGACCCAGTACTTC	CASRRRTGFQETQYF
TRBD1	TRBV2	TRBJ2-3	.	TGTGCCAGTAGGGACAGGGTTAGCACAGATACGCAGTATTTT	CASRDRVSTDTQYF
TRBD2	TRBV7-6	TRBJ2-3	.	TGTGCCAGCAGCCCCGGACTAGCGCTAAGCACAGATACGCAGTATTTT	CASSPGLALSTDTQYF
.	TRBV19	TRBJ2-3	.	TGTGCCAGTACCCCAACAGGGTATGGGGGCACAGATACGCAGTATTTT	CASTPTGYGGTDTQYF
.	TRBV7-2	TRBJ1-2	.	TGTGCCAGCAGCCCCTTCGGGGACTATGGCTACACCTTC	CASSPFGDYGYTF
TRBD1	TRBV4-1	TRBJ2-1	.	TGCGCCAGCAACTCCTCAGGGGACAGGGGATGGAATGAGCAGTTCTTC	CASNSSGDRGWNEQFF
.	TRBV25-1	TRBJ2-4	once	TGTGCCAGCAGTGATCCCCGAGTAGCCAAAAACATTCAGTACTTC	CASSDPRVAKNIQYF
TRBD1	TRBV7-2	TRBJ2-5	.	TGTGCCAGCAGCATTGGGACAGCGATACAAGAGACCCAGTACTTC	CASSIGTAIQETQYF
TRBD1	TRBV7-2	TRBJ2-1	.	TGTGCCAGCAGCTATGACAGGGCGGGTGAGCAGTTCTTC	CASSYDRAGEQFF
.	TRBV5-8	TRBJ1-5	.	TGTGCCAGCAGCTGGGACTTAAATCAGCCCCAGCATTTT	CASSWDLNQPQHF
TRBD1	TRBV28	TRBJ2-5	.	TGTGCCAGCAATACAGGGGGCAAAAAGACCCAGTACTTC	CASNTGGKKTQYF
.	TRBV5-1	TRBJ2-7	.	TGCGCCAGCAGCTTTCAGAGCGGGCGGGTTAGCTCCTACGAGCAGTACTTC	CASSFQSGRVSSYEQYF
.	TRBV6-5	TRBJ1-6	once	TGTGCCAGCAGTTACATTGTTCCAGGAACAAATTCACCCCTCCACTTT	CASSYIVPGTNSPLHF
.	TRBV19	TRBJ2-3	.	TGTGCCAGTACTCCAAGGGGCGGATCTAGCACAGATACGCAGTATTTT	CASTPRGGSSTDTQYF
TRBD2	TRBV2	TRBJ2-2	.	TGTGCCAGCAGTGAAGCGAGGGCCCGCAGCGGGGGAGTCACCGGGGAGCTGTTTTTT	CASSEARARSGGVTGELFF
.	TRBV2	TRBJ1-2	medium-sized	TGTGCCAGCAGTGCTTCGGGGGGGATTATCTATGGCTACACCTTC	CASSASGGIIYGYTF
.	TRBV6-5	TRBJ2-3	.	TGTGCCAGCCAACGGGAAACAGATACGCAGTATTTT	CASQRETDTQYF
TRBD1	TRBV2	TRBJ1-5	.	TGTGCCAGCAGGGACAGGGCGAGCAATCAGCCCCAGCATTTT	CASRDRASNQPQHF
.	TRBV6-1	TRBJ1-1	.	TGTGCCAGCAGCCCGAGGGTAAAGAACACTGAAGCTTTCTTT	CASSPRVKNTEAFF
.	TRBV4-3	TRBJ2-7	.	TGCGCCAGCAGCCAAGATGGGGCGGGGGCTAACGACGAGCAGTACTTC	CASSQDGAGANDEQYF
.	TRBV2	TRBJ1-5	few	TGTGCCAGCTCACGACAGGGCAATCAGCCCCAGCATTTT	CASSRQGNQPQHF
TRBD1	TRBV4-1	TRBJ1-2	.	TGCGCCAGCAGCCCCTGGGGACAGGTGAACTATGGCTACACCTTC	CASSPWGQVNYGYTF
.	TRBV6-5	TRBJ1-4	.	TGTGCCAGCAGACCCACAGGAAAGAATGAAAAACTGTTTTTT	CASRPTGKNEKLFF
.	TRBV5-8	TRBJ2-5	.	TGTGCCAGCGGGACGTGGAGGGGCCAAGAGACCCAGTACTTC	CASGTWRGQETQYF
.	TRBV5-1	TRBJ1-1	.	TGCGCCAGCAGGACAGGAATGAACACTGAAGCTTTCTTT	CASRTGMNTEAFF
.	TRBV19	TRBJ1-3	few	TGTGCCAGTACGCGGGGAGGCTCTGGAAACACCATATATTTT	CASTRGGSGNTIYF
.	TRBV2	TRBJ1-1	.	TGTGCCAGCAGTGTCACCCGGCAGGGGGAAGCTTTCTTT	CASSVTRQGEAFF
.	TRBV27	TRBJ1-5	.	TGTGCCAGCAGTCCACGACAAGTCAATCAGCCCCAGCATTTT	CASSPRQVNQPQHF
TRBD1	TRBV5-1	TRBJ2-7	.	TGCGCCAGCAGCTTGGCCACCGGGACAGGGACCTACGAGCAGTACTTC	CASSLATGTGTYEQYF
.	TRBV29-1	TRBJ2-1	.	TGCAGCGTTGAGGGCGGGGCAGACAATGAGCAGTTCTTC	CSVEGGADNEQFF
TRBD2	TRBV6-1	TRBJ2-2	.	TGTGCCAGCAGTGGGCTAGCGGGGTATACCGGGGAGCTGTTTTTT	CASSGLAGYTGELFF
.	TRBV28	TRBJ1-5	.	TGTGCCAGCAGTTTCCCCCTGCCGGTGTCGCCCCAGCATTTT	CASSFPLPVSPQHF
TRBD1	TRBV6-6	TRBJ2-3	.	TGTGCCAGCAGTTACTTGCAGGGGGTCACAGATACGCAGTATTTT	CASSYLQGVTDTQYF
.	TRBV10-2	TRBJ2-3	.	TGCGCCAGCAGTGAAGGAGTGGGGGGGCTTGCAGATACGCAGTATTTT	CASSEGVGGLADTQYF
TRBD2	TRBV29-1	TRBJ2-5	.	TGCAGCGTTGAAGGGATGCTAGCGGGGGGGATAGAAGAGACCCAGTACTTC	CSVEGMLAGGIEETQYF
TRBD1	TRBV6-5	TRBJ1-5	once	TGTGCCAGCAGTTCCCGGGCCGGACAGGTCAATCAGCCCCAGCATTTT	CASSSRAGQVNQPQHF